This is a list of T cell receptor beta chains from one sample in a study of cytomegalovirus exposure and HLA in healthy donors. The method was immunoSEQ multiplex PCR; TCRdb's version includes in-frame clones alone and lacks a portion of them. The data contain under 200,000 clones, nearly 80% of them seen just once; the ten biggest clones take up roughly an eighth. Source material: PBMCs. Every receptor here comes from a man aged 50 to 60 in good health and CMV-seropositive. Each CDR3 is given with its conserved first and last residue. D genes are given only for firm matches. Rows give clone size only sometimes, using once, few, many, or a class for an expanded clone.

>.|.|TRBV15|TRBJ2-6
TGTGCCACCAGCAGAGGCTCCGGGGGAGGTGGGGCCAACGTCCTGACTTTC
CATSRGSGGGGANVLTF
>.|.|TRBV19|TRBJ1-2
TGTGCCAGTAGTTCCAGGGAACGGTCCAACTATGGCTACACCTTC
CASSSRERSNYGYTF
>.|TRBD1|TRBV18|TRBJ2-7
TGTGCCAGCTCTCTACAGGGGAGTGCCTACGAGCAGTACTTC
CASSLQGSAYEQYF
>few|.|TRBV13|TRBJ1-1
TGTGCCAGCAGCTTAGCAACGGGGTTCGGGGCTTTCTTT
CASSLATGFGAFF
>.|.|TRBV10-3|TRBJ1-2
TGTGCCATCAGTGACGTAGGGAGGAGCTACACCTTC
CAISDVGRSYTF
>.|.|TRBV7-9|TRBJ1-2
TGTGCCAGCAGTCCTCAGGGAAACTATGGCTACACCTTC
CASSPQGNYGYTF
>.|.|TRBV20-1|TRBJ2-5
TGCAGTGCTGGAGGAGGTCTATCCCAGTACTTC
CSAGGGLSQYF
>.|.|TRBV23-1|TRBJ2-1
TGCGCCAGCAGTCCCTTCGGGCTCGGACTATTCAGGGAGCAGTTCTTC
CASSPFGLGLFREQFF
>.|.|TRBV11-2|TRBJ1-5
TGTGCCAGCAGCTTAGTAGGGGGTAGCAATCAGCCCCAGCATTTT
CASSLVGGSNQPQHF
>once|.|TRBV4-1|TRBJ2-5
TGCGCCAGCAGCCGGGGGGCGGGCCCGCGGGGGGAGACCCAGTACTTC
CASSRGAGPRGETQYF
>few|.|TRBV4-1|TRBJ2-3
TGCGCCAGCAGCCAGTGGGGGGACCCGAATCCCACAGATACGCAGTATTTT
CASSQWGDPNPTDTQYF
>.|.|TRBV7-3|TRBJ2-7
TGTGCCAGCAGCTTATTTCCCCCCACGGACAGTCTCGAGCAGTACTTC
CASSLFPPTDSLEQYF
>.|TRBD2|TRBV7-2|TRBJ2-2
TGTGCCAGCAGCTTCGGACGGGGGGGGATGAACACCGGGGAGCTGTTTTTT
CASSFGRGGMNTGELFF
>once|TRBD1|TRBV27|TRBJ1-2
TGTGCCAGCAGGGGACAGGGCGGGTATGGCTACACCTTC
CASRGQGGYGYTF
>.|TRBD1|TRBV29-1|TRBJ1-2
TGCAGCGTACCAGACAGGGAAGCTGGCTACACCTTC
CSVPDREAGYTF
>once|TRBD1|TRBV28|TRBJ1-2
TGTGCCAGCAGCCCTAAACTGCGGACAGGGTATAACTATGGCTACACCTTC
CASSPKLRTGYNYGYTF
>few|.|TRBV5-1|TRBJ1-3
TGCGCCAGCAGCAGGGGCGAGCAGGTCTCTGGAAACACCATATATTTT
CASSRGEQVSGNTIYF